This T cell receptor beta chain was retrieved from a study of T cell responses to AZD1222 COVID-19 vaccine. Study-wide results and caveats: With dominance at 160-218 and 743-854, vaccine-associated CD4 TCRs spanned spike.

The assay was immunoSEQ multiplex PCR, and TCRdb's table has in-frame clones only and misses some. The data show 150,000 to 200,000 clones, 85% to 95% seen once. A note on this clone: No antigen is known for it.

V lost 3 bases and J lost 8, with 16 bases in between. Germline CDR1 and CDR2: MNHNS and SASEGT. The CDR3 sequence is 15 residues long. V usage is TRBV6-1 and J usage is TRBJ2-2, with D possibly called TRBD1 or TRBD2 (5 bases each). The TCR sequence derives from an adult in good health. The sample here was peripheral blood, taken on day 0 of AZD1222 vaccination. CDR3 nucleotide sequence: TGTGCCAGCAGTGATGGCGAGGGTTGGGGGGGGGAGCTGTTTTTT. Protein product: CASSDGEGWGGELFF.